The clone carrying this T cell receptor beta chain was recorded a few times. The antigen remains unidentified. The whole isolated RNA underwent reverse transcription, so sequencing captured expressed TCRB transcripts. Naive, central memory and regulatory T cell samples yielded about 3.57 million reads on average. The repertoire was sequenced with immunoSEQ multiplex PCR; TCRdb's copy has only in-frame clones and lacks some. The repertoire holds over 650,000 clones, with over 12% as singletons. This record belongs to a study of beta chain features in type 1 diabetes. Study-level findings and limits: Insertions were fewer and deletions more numerous at VDJ junctions in type 1 diabetes patients. Researchers report that Type 1 diabetes patients had moderately but significantly shorter TCRB CDR3s across all four CD4+ subsets.

The germline V gene encodes CDR1 SEHNR and CDR2 FQNEAQ (reference sequence). Deletions cut 6 bases from V and 5 bases from J, with 10 bases between. This CDR3 contains 13 residues. Sequences were obtained from naive CD4+ T cells from blood. The V call is TRBV7-9, the J call TRBJ2-2, with D possibly being TRBD1 (6 bases). The source is a man between 18 and 29 years old with type 1 diabetes. The CDR3 region is CASRFTGTGELFF. CDR3 in DNA: TGTGCCAGCAGATTCACAGGGACCGGGGAGCTGTTTTTT.